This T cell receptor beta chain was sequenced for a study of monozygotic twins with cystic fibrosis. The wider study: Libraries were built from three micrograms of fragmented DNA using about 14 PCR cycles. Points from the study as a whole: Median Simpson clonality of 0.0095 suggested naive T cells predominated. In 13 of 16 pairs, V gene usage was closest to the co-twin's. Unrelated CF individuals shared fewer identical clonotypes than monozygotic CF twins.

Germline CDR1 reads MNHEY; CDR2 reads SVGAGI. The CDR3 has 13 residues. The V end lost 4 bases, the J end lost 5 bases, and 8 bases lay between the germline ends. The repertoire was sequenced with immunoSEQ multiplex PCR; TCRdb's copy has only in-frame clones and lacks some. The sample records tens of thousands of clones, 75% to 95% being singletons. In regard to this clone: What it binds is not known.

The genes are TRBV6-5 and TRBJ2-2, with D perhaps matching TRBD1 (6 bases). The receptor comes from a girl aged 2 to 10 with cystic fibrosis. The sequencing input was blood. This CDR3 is CASSFGQTGELFF. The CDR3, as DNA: TGTGCCAGCAGTTTTGGACAGACCGGGGAGCTGTTTTTT.